This T cell receptor beta chain was sequenced in a study of blood T cell repertoires in COVID-19. Study details: Spain, Italy and the United States supplied samples that represented acute and convalescent COVID-19.

After removal of 3 bases from V and 5 bases from J, the junction contained 4 bases not matched to a gene. The CDR3 extends over 13 amino acids. Germline V gene sequence: CDR1 SGHAT, CDR2 FQNNGV. The table came from immunoSEQ multiplex PCR; TCRdb's copy has only in-frame clones and leaves some out. The repertoire consists of 45,000 to 65,000 clones, with 75% to 85% occurring once and the leading ten covering approximately 15%. Sequences were obtained from peripheral blood. The receptor comes from a man aged 40-55 years with acute or convalescent COVID-19. The chain combines TRBV11-2 with TRBJ2-7; 7 nucleotides align to TRBD1. In DNA, the CDR3 is TGTGCCAGCAGCTTCCGACAGGGCCACGAGCAGTACGTC. It specifies CASSFRQGHEQYV.